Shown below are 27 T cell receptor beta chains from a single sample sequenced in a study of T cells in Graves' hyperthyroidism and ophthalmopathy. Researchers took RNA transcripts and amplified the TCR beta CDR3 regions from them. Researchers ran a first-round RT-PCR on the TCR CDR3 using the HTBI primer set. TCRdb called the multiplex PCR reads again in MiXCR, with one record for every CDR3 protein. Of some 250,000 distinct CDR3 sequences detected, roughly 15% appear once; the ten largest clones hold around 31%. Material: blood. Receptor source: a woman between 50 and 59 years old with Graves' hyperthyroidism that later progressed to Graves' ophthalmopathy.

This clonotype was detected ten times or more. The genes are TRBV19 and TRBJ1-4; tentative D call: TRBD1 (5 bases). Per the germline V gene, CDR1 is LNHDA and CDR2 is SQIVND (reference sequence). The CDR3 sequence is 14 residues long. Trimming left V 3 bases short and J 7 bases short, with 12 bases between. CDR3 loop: CASSMGVGPEKLFF. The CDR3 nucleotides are TGTGCCAGTAGTATGGGGGTTGGCCCTGAAAAACTGTTTTTT.

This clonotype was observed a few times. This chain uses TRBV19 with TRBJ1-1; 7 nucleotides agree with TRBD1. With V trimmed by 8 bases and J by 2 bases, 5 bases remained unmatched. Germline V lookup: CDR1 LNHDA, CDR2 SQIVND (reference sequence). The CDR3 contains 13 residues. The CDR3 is CASLGTVNTEAFF. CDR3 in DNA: TGTGCCAGTTTGGGGACAGTAAACACTGAAGCTTTCTTT.

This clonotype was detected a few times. The chain's CDR3 is CASSSGQGTVHGYTF. The CDR3 DNA sequence: TGTGCCAGCAGCTCGGGACAGGGAACGGTTCACGGCTACACCTTC. This sequence joins TRBV5-5 and TRBJ1-2; 9 bases are a match to TRBD1. The CDR3 is 15 amino acids. V trimming: 3 bases; J trimming: 8 bases; junction bases outside the gene matches: 11. Germline V gene sequence: CDR1 SGHKS, CDR2 YYEKEE (reference sequence). The full variable domain, in which reference TRBV5-5 and TRBJ1-2 provide the parts outside the CDR3, is DAGVTQSPTHLIKTRGQQVTLRCSPISGHKSVSWYQQVLGQGPQFIFQYYEKEERGRGNFPDRFSARQFPNYSSELNVNALLLGDSALYLCASSSGQGTVHGYTFGSGTRLTVV.

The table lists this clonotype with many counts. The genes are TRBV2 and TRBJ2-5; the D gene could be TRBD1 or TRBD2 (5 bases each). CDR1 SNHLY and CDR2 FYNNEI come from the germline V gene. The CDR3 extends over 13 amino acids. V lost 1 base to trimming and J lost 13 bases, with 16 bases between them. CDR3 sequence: CASSEEGRGGRYF. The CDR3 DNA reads TGTGCCAGCAGTGAAGAAGGGCGTGGGGGAAGGTACTTC.

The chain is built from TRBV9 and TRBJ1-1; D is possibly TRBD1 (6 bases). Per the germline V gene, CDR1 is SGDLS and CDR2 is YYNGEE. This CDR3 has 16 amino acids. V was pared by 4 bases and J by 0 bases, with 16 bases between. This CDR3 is CASSPREGHLNTEAFF. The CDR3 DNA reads TGTGCCAGCAGCCCCAGGGAGGGACACCTGAACACTGAAGCTTTCTTT.

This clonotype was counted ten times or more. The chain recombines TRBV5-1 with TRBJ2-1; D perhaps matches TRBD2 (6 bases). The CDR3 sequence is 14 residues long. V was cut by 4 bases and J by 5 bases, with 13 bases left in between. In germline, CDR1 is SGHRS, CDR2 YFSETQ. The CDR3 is CASSRGTGDNEQFF. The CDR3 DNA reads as TGCGCCAGCAGCCGGGGGACGGGGGACAATGAGCAGTTCTTC.

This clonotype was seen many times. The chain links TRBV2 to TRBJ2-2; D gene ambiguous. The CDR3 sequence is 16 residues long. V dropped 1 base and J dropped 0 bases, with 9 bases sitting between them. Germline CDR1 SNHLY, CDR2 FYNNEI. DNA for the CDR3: TGTGCCAGCAGTGAAGTCCCGGCCGCGAACACCGGGGAGCTGTTTTTT. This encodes CASSEVPAANTGELFF.

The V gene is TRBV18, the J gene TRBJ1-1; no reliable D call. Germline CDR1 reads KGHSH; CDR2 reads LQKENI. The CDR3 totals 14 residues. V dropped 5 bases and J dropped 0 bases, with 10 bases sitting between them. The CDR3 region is CASSDGTLNTEAFF. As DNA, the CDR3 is TGTGCCAGCTCAGACGGAACCCTGAACACTGAAGCTTTCTTT.

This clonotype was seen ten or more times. CDR3 bases: TGTGCCAGCAGTGAAGCGGGAGCGGCTAGCACAGATACGCAGTATTTT. Translated: CASSEAGAASTDTQYF. The chain is built from TRBV6-1 and TRBJ2-3; TRBD2 might be the D (5 bases). Germline V CDR1 and CDR2: MNHNS, SASEGT. The CDR3 runs 16 residues. V was clipped by 0 bases and J by 0 bases, with 10 bases between them.

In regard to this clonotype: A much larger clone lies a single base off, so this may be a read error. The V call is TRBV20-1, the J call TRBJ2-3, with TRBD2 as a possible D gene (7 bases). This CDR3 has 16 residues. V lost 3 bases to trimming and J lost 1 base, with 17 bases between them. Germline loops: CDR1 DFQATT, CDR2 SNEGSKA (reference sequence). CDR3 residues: CSASGGAWEGTDTQYF. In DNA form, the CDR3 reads TGCAGTGCTAGTGGGGGGGCCTGGGAGGGCACAGATACGCAGTATTTT.

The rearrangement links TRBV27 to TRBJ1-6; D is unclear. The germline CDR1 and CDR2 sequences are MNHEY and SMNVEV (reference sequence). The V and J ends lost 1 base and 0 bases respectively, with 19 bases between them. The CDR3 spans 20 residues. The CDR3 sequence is CASSLYPPPTASSYNSPLHF. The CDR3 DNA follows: TGTGCCAGCAGTTTATACCCCCCTCCGACGGCGAGCTCCTATAATTCACCCCTCCACTTT.

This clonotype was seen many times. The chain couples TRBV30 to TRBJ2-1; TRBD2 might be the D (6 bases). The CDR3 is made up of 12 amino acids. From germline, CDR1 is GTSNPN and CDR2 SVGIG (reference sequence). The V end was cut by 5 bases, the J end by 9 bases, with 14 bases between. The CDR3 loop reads CAWGFSGLEQFF. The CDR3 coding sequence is TGTGCCTGGGGTTTTAGCGGACTTGAGCAGTTCTTC.

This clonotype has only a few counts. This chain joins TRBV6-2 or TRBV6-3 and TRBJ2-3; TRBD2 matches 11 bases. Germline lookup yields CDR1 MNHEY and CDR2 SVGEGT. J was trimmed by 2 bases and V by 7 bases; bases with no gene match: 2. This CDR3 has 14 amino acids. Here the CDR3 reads CASKGLADTDTQYF. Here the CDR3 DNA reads TGTGCCAGCAAGGGACTAGCGGACACAGATACGCAGTATTTT.

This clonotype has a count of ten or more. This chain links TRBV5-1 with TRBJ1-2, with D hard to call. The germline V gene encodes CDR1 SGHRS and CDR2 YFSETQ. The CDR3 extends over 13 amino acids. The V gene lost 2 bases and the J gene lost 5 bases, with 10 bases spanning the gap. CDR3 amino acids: CASSFTEDYGYTF. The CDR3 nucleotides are TGCGCCAGCAGCTTTACAGAGGATTATGGCTACACCTTC. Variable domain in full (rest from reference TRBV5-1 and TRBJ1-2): KAGVTQTPRYLIKTRGQQVTLSCSPISGHRSVSWYQQTPGQGLQFLFEYFSETQRNKGNFPGRFSGRQFSNSRSEMNVSTLELGDSALYLCASSFTEDYGYTFGSGTRLTVV.

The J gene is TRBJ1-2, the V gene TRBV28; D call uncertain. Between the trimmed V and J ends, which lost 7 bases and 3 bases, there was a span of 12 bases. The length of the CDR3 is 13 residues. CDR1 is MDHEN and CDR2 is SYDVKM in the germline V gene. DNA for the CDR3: TGTGCCAGCACTCACCCGGGCTACTATGGCTACACCTTC. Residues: CASTHPGYYGYTF.

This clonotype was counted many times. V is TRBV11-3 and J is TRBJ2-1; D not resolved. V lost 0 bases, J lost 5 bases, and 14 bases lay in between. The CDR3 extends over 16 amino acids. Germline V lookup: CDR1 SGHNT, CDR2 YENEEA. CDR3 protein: CASSLDPGPPDNEQFF. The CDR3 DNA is TGTGCCAGCAGCTTAGATCCCGGACCACCAGACAATGAGCAGTTCTTC.

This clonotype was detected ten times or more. The CDR3 sequence is CASSLFRDVSYEQYF. Here the CDR3 DNA reads TGTGCCAGCAGCTTGTTCAGGGACGTCTCCTACGAGCAGTACTTC. The chain employs TRBV5-6 and TRBJ2-7; tentatively, D is TRBD1 or TRBD2 (5 bases each). V was trimmed by 1 base and J by 0 bases, leaving 11 bases between them. CDR1 is SGHDT and CDR2 is YYEEEE in the germline V gene. This CDR3 is built from 15 residues.

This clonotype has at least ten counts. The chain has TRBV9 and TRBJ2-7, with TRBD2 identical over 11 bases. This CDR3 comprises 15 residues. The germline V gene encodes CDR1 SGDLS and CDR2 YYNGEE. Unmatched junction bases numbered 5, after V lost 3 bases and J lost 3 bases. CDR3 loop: CASSEGLADLYEQYF. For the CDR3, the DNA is TGTGCCAGCAGCGAGGGACTAGCGGATCTCTACGAGCAGTACTTC.

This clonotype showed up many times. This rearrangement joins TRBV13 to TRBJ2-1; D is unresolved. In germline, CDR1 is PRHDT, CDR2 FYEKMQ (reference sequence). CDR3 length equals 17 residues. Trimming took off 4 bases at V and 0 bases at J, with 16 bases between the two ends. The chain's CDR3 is CASSSLQLQSSYNEQFF. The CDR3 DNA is TGTGCCAGCAGCTCCCTACAGTTACAAAGCTCCTACAATGAGCAGTTCTTC.

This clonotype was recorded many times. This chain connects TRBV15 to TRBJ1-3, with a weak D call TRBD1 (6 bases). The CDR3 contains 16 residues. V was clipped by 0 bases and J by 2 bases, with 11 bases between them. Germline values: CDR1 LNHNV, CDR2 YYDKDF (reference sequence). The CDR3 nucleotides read TGTGCCACCAGCAGAGAAAGGCCAGGGGCTGGAAACACCATATATTTT. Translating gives CATSRERPGAGNTIYF.

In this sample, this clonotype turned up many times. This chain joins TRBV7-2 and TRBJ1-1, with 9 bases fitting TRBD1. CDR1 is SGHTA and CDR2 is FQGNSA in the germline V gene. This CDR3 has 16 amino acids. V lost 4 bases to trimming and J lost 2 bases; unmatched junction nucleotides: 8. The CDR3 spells CASSSRTGAGNTEAFF. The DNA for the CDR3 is TGTGCCAGCAGCTCCAGGACAGGGGCCGGTAACACTGAAGCTTTCTTT. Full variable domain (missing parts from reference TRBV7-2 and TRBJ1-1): GAGVSQSPSNKVTEKGKDVELRCDPISGHTALYWYRQSLGQGLEFLIYFQGNSAPDKSGLPSDRFSAERTGGSVSTLTIQRTQQEDSAVYLCASSSRTGAGNTEAFFGQGTRLTVV.

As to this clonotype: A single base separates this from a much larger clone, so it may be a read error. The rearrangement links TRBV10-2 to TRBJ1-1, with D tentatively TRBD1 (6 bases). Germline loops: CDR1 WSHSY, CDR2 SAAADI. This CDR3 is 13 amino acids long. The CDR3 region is CATSIQGDTEASF. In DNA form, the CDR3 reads TGCGCCACCAGTATACAGGGTGACACTGAAGCTTCCTTT.

CDR3 in amino acids: CASSLSGSSTDTQYF. The CDR3 DNA follows: TGCGCCAGCAGCTTAAGCGGATCTAGCACAGATACGCAGTATTTT. V gene TRBV5-1 combines with J gene TRBJ2-3; tentatively, D is TRBD2 (5 bases). Trimming stripped 2 bases from V and 0 bases from J, with 10 bases between. Germline V gives CDR1 SGHRS, CDR2 YFSETQ. This CDR3 is built from 15 residues.

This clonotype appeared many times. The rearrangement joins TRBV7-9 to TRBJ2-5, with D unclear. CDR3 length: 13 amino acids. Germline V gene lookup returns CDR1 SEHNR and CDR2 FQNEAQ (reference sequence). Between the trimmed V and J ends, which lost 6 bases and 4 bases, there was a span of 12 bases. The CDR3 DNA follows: TGTGCCAGCAGTTGGGGTTGGGCAGAGACCCAGTACTTC. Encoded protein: CASSWGWAETQYF.

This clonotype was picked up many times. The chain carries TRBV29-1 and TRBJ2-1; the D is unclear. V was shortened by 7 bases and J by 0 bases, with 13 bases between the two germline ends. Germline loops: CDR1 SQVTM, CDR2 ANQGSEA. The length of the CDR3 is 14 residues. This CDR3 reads CSGGEGNSYNEQFF. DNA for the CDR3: TGCAGCGGTGGAGAAGGAAACTCCTACAATGAGCAGTTCTTC.

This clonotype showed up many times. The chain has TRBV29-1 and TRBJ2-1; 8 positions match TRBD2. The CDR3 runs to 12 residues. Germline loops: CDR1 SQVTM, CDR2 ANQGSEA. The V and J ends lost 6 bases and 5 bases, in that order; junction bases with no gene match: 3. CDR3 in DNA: TGCAGCGTACGGCGGGAGGACAATGAGCAGTTCTTC. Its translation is CSVRREDNEQFF.

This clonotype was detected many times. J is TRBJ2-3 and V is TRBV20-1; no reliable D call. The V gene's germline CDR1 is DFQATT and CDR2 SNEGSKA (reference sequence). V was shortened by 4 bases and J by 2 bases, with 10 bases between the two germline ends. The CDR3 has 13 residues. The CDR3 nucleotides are TGCAGTGCTACCGCTAGTAACACAGATACGCAGTATTTT. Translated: CSATASNTDTQYF.